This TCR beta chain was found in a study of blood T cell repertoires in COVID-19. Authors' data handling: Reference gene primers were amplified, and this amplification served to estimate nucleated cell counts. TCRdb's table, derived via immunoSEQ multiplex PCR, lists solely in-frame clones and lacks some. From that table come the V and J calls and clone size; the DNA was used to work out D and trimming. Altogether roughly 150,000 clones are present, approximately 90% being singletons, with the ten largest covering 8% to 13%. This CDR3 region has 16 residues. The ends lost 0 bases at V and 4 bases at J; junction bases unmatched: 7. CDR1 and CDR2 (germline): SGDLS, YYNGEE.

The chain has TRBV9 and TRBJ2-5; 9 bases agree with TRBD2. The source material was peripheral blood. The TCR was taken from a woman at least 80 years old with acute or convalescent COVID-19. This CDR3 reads CASSVGLAGMAETQYF. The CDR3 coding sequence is TGTGCCAGCAGCGTAGGTCTAGCGGGGATGGCAGAGACCCAGTACTTC.